The present TCR beta chain was sequenced within a study of cytomegalovirus exposure and HLA in healthy donors. As for the study in general: Under 85% of 398 genotyped donors fell in the Caucasian-associated ancestry cluster.

Comments on this clone: Its antigen is not known.

In germline, CDR1 is SGHDT, CDR2 YYEEEE. J lost 5 bases, V lost 1 base, and 2 bases had no gene match. This CDR3 has 15 residues. Whole-study results and caveats: A few CMV-associated chains were confirmed in vitro to be specific for CMV antigens. Some V segments, including TRBV6-2 and TRBV6-3, were excluded as indistinguishable. Cytomegalovirus-associated TCR beta chains were listed, numbering roughly 150.

In the PCR, 60 Vbeta and 13 Jbeta primers were used. Clones were sequenced by immunoSEQ multiplex PCR, and TCRdb holds only the in-frame ones, with some missing. The sample comprises fewer than 120,000 clones, around 80% of which are singletons, and 13% rests with the top ten. This TCR was recovered from a young man in good health and CMV-seropositive. The chain uses TRBV5-6 and TRBJ2-4, with 11 bases fitting TRBD1. The sample was PBMCs. CDR3 nucleotide sequence: TGTGCCAGCAGCTTGCCGGGACAGGGGGAAAACATTCAGTACTTC. This translates into CASSLPGQGENIQYF.